The T cell receptor (beta chain) under discussion was sequenced for a study of OX40 agonist ivuxolimab in advanced cancers. Study as a whole: Enrolled patients in dose escalation had cancers that were hepatocellular carcinoma, melanoma, renal cell or head and neck cancer.

Autoimmune disease history or systemic immunosuppression was exclusionary. Profiled with immunoSEQ multiplex PCR; TCRdb holds only in-frame clones, not every one. The sample carries 65,000 to 95,000 clones, about 85% recorded once. V was shortened by 4 bases and J by 10 bases, with 21 bases between the two germline ends. Germline-derived CDR1 and CDR2 are SGHNT and YYREEE (reference sequence). The CDR3 totals 15 residues. The sequence came from an adult with an advanced solid tumor such as melanoma, head and neck, liver or kidney cancer. The input for sequencing was CD4+ or CD8+ T cells sorted from blood, taken in a trial of the OX40 agonist ivuxolimab. The chain is built from TRBV5-4 and TRBJ2-1; D may correspond to TRBD1 or TRBD2 (5 bases each). CDR3 coding DNA: TGTGCCAGCAGCAGTACGGGACCAGCCACTCGGGAGCAGTTCTTC. Encoded protein: CASSSTGPATREQFF.